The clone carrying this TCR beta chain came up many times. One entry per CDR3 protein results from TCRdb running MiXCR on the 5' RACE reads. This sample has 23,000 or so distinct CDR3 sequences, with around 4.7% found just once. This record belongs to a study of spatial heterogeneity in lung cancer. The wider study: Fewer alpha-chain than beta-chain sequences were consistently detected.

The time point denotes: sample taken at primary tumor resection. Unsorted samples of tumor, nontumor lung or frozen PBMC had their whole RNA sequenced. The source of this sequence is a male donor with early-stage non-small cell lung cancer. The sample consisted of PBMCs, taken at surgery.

Here the CDR3 reads CASRDPGTSGGSNEQFF. The CDR3 region has the DNA TGTGCCAGTAGGGACCCCGGGACTAGCGGGGGGAGCAATGAGCAGTTCTTC. The chain recombines TRBV19 with TRBJ2-1; 15 bases are shared with TRBD2. The CDR3 is 17 residues long. Germline CDR1 reads LNHDA; CDR2 reads SQIVND (reference sequence). Trimming at V came to 6 bases and at J to 6 bases, leaving 9 bases not matched to a gene.